This TCR beta chain was sequenced during a study of T cell repertoires in cytomegalovirus infection. In the study overall: As its CMV epitopes, the study selected recently identified HLA-C-restricted and well-studied HLA-B-restricted targets. TCR beta signatures that were public indicated CMV infection and matching HLA type.

Many counts were recorded for this clonotype. Its antigen is not known. Study-wide findings and caveats: In two of eight donors, the top clonotype was HLA-C-restricted CMV-specific. Of the TCR beta families, the public ones yielded a cumulative frequency that identified carriers of CMV plus the relevant HLA.

TCRdb passed the reads through MiXCR, listing each CDR3 protein once. This sample has hundreds of thousands of distinct CDR3 sequences, with around 32% found just once. The TCR was taken from a human donor in good health (CMV status not recorded). Some clones in this sample may be carry-over from other donors' samples. Sequencing was performed on cultured PBMCs, taken from culture after CMV antigen stimulation.

In DNA, the CDR3 is TGTGCCAGCAGCGTCGACTATACCGGGGAGCTGTTTTTT. It encodes CASSVDYTGELFF. The chain joins TRBV7-2 to TRBJ2-2; D is possibly TRBD2 (5 bases). Germline CDR1 and CDR2: SGHTA and FQGNSA. Deletions cut 5 bases from V and 5 bases from J, with 9 bases between. The CDR3 sequence is 13 residues long.